Below are 19 T cell receptor beta chains sequenced from a single sample in a study of cytotoxic CD8 clonotypes in ibrutinib-treated CLL. Sequencing was performed with immunoSEQ multiplex PCR; in TCRdb, only in-frame clones are kept and a portion is missing. The repertoire has over 100,000 clones, approximately 85% of them found once; the top ten carry approximately 2%. The sample here was PBMCs, taken after 24 months of ibrutinib treatment. Receptors were obtained from a human donor with chronic lymphocytic leukemia.

This clone was seen a few times. The gene calls are TRBV5-1 and TRBJ1-3; 10 nucleotides agree with TRBD1. V was clipped by 0 bases and J by 9 bases; unmatched bases: 6. CDR3 length: 15 residues. Germline values: CDR1 SGHRS, CDR2 YFSETQ. The CDR3 loop is CASSLGDRGIGTIYF. CDR3 DNA: TGCGCCAGCAGCTTGGGGGACAGGGGAATTGGCACCATATATTTT.

The gene calls are TRBV27 and TRBJ2-3, with 8 nucleotides matching TRBD2. There are 13 residues in the CDR3. V lost 6 bases, J lost 9 bases, and 8 bases stayed unmatched. CDR1 is MNHEY and CDR2 is SMNVEV in the germline V gene (reference sequence). Here the CDR3 DNA reads TGTGCCAGCAGGGGGTCGGGGGGGACAACGCAGTATTTT. This sequence encodes CASRGSGGTTQYF.

This clone was recorded a few times. The chain uses TRBV4-3 and TRBJ1-5, with D unclear. V was pared by 0 bases and J by 4 bases, with 4 bases between. The CDR3 consists of 13 residues. In germline, CDR1 is LGHNA, CDR2 YSLEER. CDR3 DNA: TGCGCCAGCAGCCAAGAGTGGAATCAGCCCCAGCATTTT. It encodes CASSQEWNQPQHF.

The CDR3 coding sequence is TGTGCCTGGAGTAGCCGGGACGGCACCTACGAGCAGTACTTC. Its translation is CAWSSRDGTYEQYF. J is TRBJ2-7 and V is TRBV30; D is perhaps TRBD1 or TRBD2 (5 bases each). Trimming stripped 2 bases from V and 2 bases from J, with 13 bases between. This CDR3 contains 14 residues. From germline, CDR1 is GTSNPN and CDR2 SVGIG (reference sequence).

Written as DNA, the CDR3 is TGTGCCAGCAGTGGACCGGGACAGGGGGTCTATGGCTACACCTTC. It yields the protein CASSGPGQGVYGYTF. This chain connects TRBV6-1 to TRBJ1-2; 11 nucleotides match TRBD1. V trimming: 4 bases; J trimming: 4 bases; junction bases outside the gene matches: 5. Per the germline V gene, CDR1 is MNHNS and CDR2 is SASEGT. The CDR3 is made up of 15 amino acids.

The V call is TRBV4-3, the J call TRBJ2-3; D assignment may be TRBD1 or TRBD2 (6 bases each). Per the germline V gene, CDR1 is LGHNA and CDR2 is YSLEER. Trimming took 4 bases from V and 5 from J, leaving 16 bases between them. This CDR3 comprises 15 residues. The CDR3 DNA reads TGCGCCAGCAGCCTAGTGGGGGGCATAATAGATACGCAGTATTTT. This codes for CASSLVGGIIDTQYF.

This clone was seen a few times. The J gene is TRBJ2-5, the V gene TRBV5-6, with 7 positions matching TRBD2. Germline-derived CDR1 and CDR2 are SGHDT and YYEEEE. The CDR3 is 13 amino acids. V shed 6 bases, J shed 3 bases, and the junction held 5 bases outside the gene matches. CDR3 residues: CASTRTSKETQYF. The CDR3, as DNA: TGTGCCAGCACCCGGACTAGTAAAGAGACCCAGTACTTC.

Comment on this clone: One end of the junction is discordant with germline, which a read error may explain. This chain links TRBV7-7 with TRBJ2-5; TRBD2 is a possible D gene (5 bases). The CDR3 consists of 13 residues. Germline V lookup: CDR1 SSHAT, CDR2 FNYEAQ (reference sequence). The CDR3 DNA reads as TGTGCTAGCAGCCCGGGGTTACAAGAGACCCAGTACTTC. Translated, it gives CASSPGLQETQYF.

V is TRBV4-3 and J is TRBJ1-2, with TRBD1 as a possible D gene (5 bases). The CDR3 contains 13 residues. V was trimmed by 5 bases and J by 5 bases, leaving 12 bases between them. Germline CDR1 LGHNA, CDR2 YSLEER. The DNA for the CDR3 is TGCGCCAGCAGCAGCTACGGGGGGTATGGCTACACCTTC. Protein: CASSSYGGYGYTF.

The chain recombines TRBV2 with TRBJ2-7; maybe TRBD1 (6 bases). V lost 4 bases and J lost 4, with 14 bases in between. CDR1 and CDR2 (germline): SNHLY, FYNNEI. The CDR3 covers 14 residues. The CDR3 loop is CASSVRGTTYEQYF. CDR3 nucleotide sequence: TGTGCCAGCAGTGTTAGGGGGACGACTTACGAGCAGTACTTC.

This clone was seen once. V usage is TRBV7-6 and J usage is TRBJ2-5; 16 positions match TRBD2. With 6 bases clipped from V and 5 bases from J, the junction kept 15 bases outside the gene matches. From germline, CDR1 is SGHVS and CDR2 FNYEAQ. The length of the CDR3 is 19 residues. This chain's CDR3 is CASSYISGTSGGARETQYF. In DNA form, the CDR3 reads TGTGCCAGCAGTTATATTTCCGGGACTAGCGGGGGGGCCCGGGAGACCCAGTACTTC.

The chain employs TRBV11-2 and TRBJ2-7; 10 bases fit TRBD2. This CDR3 has 15 amino acids. The ends lost 5 bases at V and 2 bases at J; junction bases unmatched: 6. Germline V lookup: CDR1 SGHAT, CDR2 FQNNGV. The CDR3 nucleotides are TGTGCCAGCAGCCTAGGCAGCGGGGGGGCCTACGAGCAGTACTTC. Its translation: CASSLGSGGAYEQYF.

This clone has only one observation. This chain links TRBV5-4 with TRBJ2-1; 7 bases map to TRBD2. Germline-derived CDR1 and CDR2 are SGHNT and YYREEE (reference sequence). J was trimmed by 4 bases and V by 0 bases; bases with no gene match: 4. The CDR3 is made up of 15 amino acids. The CDR3 sequence is CASSLGQGGYNEQFF. The CDR3 coding sequence is TGTGCCAGCAGCTTGGGGCAGGGAGGGTACAATGAGCAGTTCTTC.

The chain uses TRBV9 and TRBJ2-1; 8 bases map to TRBD1. The CDR3 consists of 16 residues. The V gene end was trimmed by 0 bases and the J gene end by 1 base; junction bases not matched to a gene: 3. Germline values: CDR1 SGDLS, CDR2 YYNGEE. In DNA form, the CDR3 reads TGTGCCAGCAGCGTAGCCGGGACAGGATCCTACAATGAGCAGTTCTTC. This sequence encodes CASSVAGTGSYNEQFF.

V usage is TRBV6-5 and J usage is TRBJ2-1, with a tentative D call TRBD1 (5 bases). Germline loops: CDR1 MNHEY, CDR2 SVGAGI. V gave up 2 bases and J gave up 13 bases, with 9 bases separating them. The CDR3 contains 11 residues. DNA of the CDR3: TGTGCCAGCAGTTACCGACAGTTACAGTTCTTC. Translating gives CASSYRQLQFF.

The V gene is TRBV10-2, the J gene TRBJ2-3; 7 bases agree with TRBD1. Germline CDR1 and CDR2: WSHSY and SAAADI. With V trimmed by 3 bases and J by 6 bases, 0 bases remained unmatched. CDR3 size: 12 residues. The CDR3 protein is CASSEQGDTQYF. The CDR3 DNA reads TGCGCCAGCAGTGAACAGGGGGATACGCAGTATTTT.

In its sample, this clone was seen a few times. V usage is TRBV4-1 and J usage is TRBJ2-3; 15 nucleotides line up with TRBD2. V gave up 1 base and J gave up 2 bases; unmatched junction bases: 7. CDR1 and CDR2 from the germline V gene are MGHRA and YSYEKL. The CDR3 loop spans 19 amino acids. The CDR3 reads CASSQAGLAGGLHTDTQYF. Here the CDR3 DNA reads TGCGCCAGCAGCCAAGCGGGACTAGCGGGAGGCCTTCACACAGATACGCAGTATTTT.

V usage is TRBV2 and J usage is TRBJ1-3; 10 bases fit TRBD1. The CDR3 sequence is 16 residues long. J was trimmed by 0 bases and V by 6 bases; bases with no gene match: 5. CDR1 is SNHLY, CDR2 FYNNEI, per germline. In nucleotides, the CDR3 is TGTGCCAGCAGCGCTAGGACAGGGGGCTCTGGAAACACCATATATTTT. Translated, it gives CASSARTGGSGNTIYF. Using reference TRBV2 and TRBJ1-3 for the parts outside the CDR3, the full variable domain is EPEVTQTPSHQVTQMGQEVILRCVPISNHLYFYWYRQILGQKVEFLVSFYNNEISEKSEIFDDQFSVERPDGSNFTLKIRSTKLEDSAMYFCASSARTGGSGNTIYFGEGSWLTVV.

The chain is built from TRBV29-1 and TRBJ2-1; TRBD2 agrees at 12 bases. This CDR3 is built from 12 residues. The V and J ends lost 6 bases and 9 bases, in that order; junction bases with no gene match: 3. Germline CDR1 SQVTM, CDR2 ANQGSEA. CDR3 sequence (DNA): TGCAGCGTGGCTAGCGGGGGGGCTGAGCAGTTCTTC. Translation gives CSVASGGAEQFF.